These 14 T cell receptor beta chains originate from one sample sequenced in a study of beta chain features in type 1 diabetes. No antigen has been assigned to these receptors. Study conclusions and caveats: The study found moderately but significantly shorter TCRB CDR3s in all four CD4+ subsets of Type 1 diabetes patients.

The investigators reverse transcribed all of the isolated RNA, so they sequenced expressed TCRB transcripts. Profiling relied on immunoSEQ multiplex PCR, and the TCRdb table lists in-frame clones only, not all of them. The table includes a few hundred thousand clones, about 14% detected once. The sample consisted of naive CD4+ T cells from blood. Source of these receptors: a man in his thirties or forties with type 1 diabetes.

This clone was seen more than once but under ten times. The CDR3 is CASSPSSGYEQYF. For the CDR3, the DNA is TGCGCCAGCAGCCCCTCTTCAGGCTACGAGCAGTACTTC. This chain connects TRBV4-1 to TRBJ2-7, with unresolved D. This CDR3 spans 13 amino acids. V lost 4 bases to trimming and J lost 3 bases, with 10 bases between them. Germline V gene lookup returns CDR1 MGHRA and CDR2 YSYEKL.

The chain is built from TRBV7-2 and TRBJ2-5; weak D call: TRBD1 (6 bases). Trimming stripped 5 bases from V and 7 bases from J, with 17 bases between. The CDR3 runs to 14 residues. In germline, CDR1 is SGHTA, CDR2 FQGNSA. In nucleotides, the CDR3 is TGTGCCAGCAGCGCCGAAGGGGGTGCGGCGACCCAGTACTTC. As protein: CASSAEGGAATQYF.

V is TRBV30 and J is TRBJ1-2; a weak D match, TRBD1 (6 bases). CDR3 length equals 13 residues. CDR1 is GTSNPN, CDR2 SVGIG, per germline (reference sequence). Trimming pared 5 bases from V and 3 bases from J, leaving 13 bases between. CDR3 bases: TGTGCCTGGCAGGGGAGAGAGGACTATGGCTACACCTTC. Its protein product is CAWQGREDYGYTF.

This sequence joins TRBV9 and TRBJ1-5; tentative D call: TRBD1 (6 bases). Germline lookup yields CDR1 SGDLS and CDR2 YYNGEE. This CDR3 has 12 residues. The V and J ends lost 7 bases and 6 bases respectively, with 11 bases between them. CDR3 DNA sequence: TGTGCCAGCGGTGGGGGGGCTCAGCCCCAGCATTTT. It is translated as CASGGGAQPQHF.

The sample holds a few counts of this clone. This chain links TRBV2 with TRBJ1-3, with D unclear. Looked up from germline, CDR1 is SNHLY and CDR2 is FYNNEI. The CDR3 extends over 13 amino acids. Trimming cost V 6 bases and J 1 base, with 7 bases left between them. CDR3 DNA sequence: TGTGCCAGCAGCCCTACGTCTGGAAACACCATATATTTT. This encodes CASSPTSGNTIYF.

This clone was detected only a few times. The chain employs TRBV19 and TRBJ2-1, with 9 bases fitting TRBD2. The CDR3 totals 15 residues. The ends lost 5 bases at V and 10 bases at J; junction bases unmatched: 12. Germline V CDR1 and CDR2: LNHDA, SQIVND (reference sequence). The CDR3 loop reads CASSAIAGAPREQFF. The CDR3 bases are TGTGCCAGTAGTGCGATAGCGGGAGCCCCCAGGGAGCAGTTCTTC.

This clone was counted a few times. The J gene is TRBJ2-5, the V gene TRBV7-2; TRBD2 agrees at 12 bases. This CDR3 comprises 15 residues. Trimming removed 5 bases from V and 3 bases from J; junction bases left unmatched: 4. Germline CDR1 and CDR2: SGHTA and FQGNSA. The CDR3 sequence is CASSPSGRAEETQYF. The CDR3 nucleotides are TGTGCCAGCAGCCCTAGCGGGAGGGCCGAAGAGACCCAGTACTTC.

This chain links TRBV5-6 with TRBJ1-6, with a possible D match to TRBD1 (6 bases). Germline V CDR1 and CDR2: SGHDT, YYEEEE. This CDR3 has 15 residues. With 4 bases removed from V and 10 bases from J, the gap between germline ends came to 18 bases. CDR3 sequence: CASSGNSGVLSPLHF. The CDR3 DNA follows: TGTGCCAGCAGCGGCAATTCAGGGGTTTTATCACCCCTCCACTTT.

Only a few counts were recorded for this clone. The chain employs TRBV29-1 and TRBJ2-5; unclear D gene. This CDR3 is 13 amino acids long. Trimming took off 4 bases at V and 5 bases at J, with 14 bases between the two ends. Per the germline V gene, CDR1 is SQVTM and CDR2 is ANQGSEA. The CDR3 here is CSVVVRVGETQYF. The CDR3, as DNA: TGCAGCGTTGTAGTCCGGGTAGGCGAGACCCAGTACTTC.

This chain links TRBV5-1 with TRBJ2-1; 14 bases are shared with TRBD2. The CDR3 covers 16 residues. J was trimmed by 7 bases and V by 4 bases; bases with no gene match: 7. In germline, CDR1 is SGHRS, CDR2 YFSETQ. The CDR3 sequence: CASSLEGLAGVNEQFF. The CDR3 DNA sequence: TGCGCCAGCAGCCTGGAGGGACTAGCGGGGGTGAATGAGCAGTTCTTC.

This clone was seen only a few times. The chain couples TRBV6-4 to TRBJ1-1; D call uncertain. V lost 5 bases to trimming and J lost 6 bases, with 13 bases between them. This CDR3 is 13 amino acids long. The germline V gene has CDR1 MRHNA and CDR2 SNTAGT. CDR3 DNA sequence: TGTGCCAGCAGTCCGGAGTTGAGCTCTGAAGCTTTCTTT. It specifies CASSPELSSEAFF.

The J gene is TRBJ2-5, the V gene TRBV30, with 7 positions matching TRBD1. CDR1 and CDR2 (germline): GTSNPN, SVGIG (reference sequence). The ends lost 7 bases at V and 2 bases at J; junction bases unmatched: 4. The CDR3 runs to 12 residues. CDR3 DNA sequence: TGTGCCTTCGGACAGGTACAAGAGACCCAGTACTTC. This codes for CAFGQVQETQYF.

This clone was counted between two and nine times. This chain uses TRBV10-3 with TRBJ2-5; TRBD1 agrees at 7 bases. V shed 0 bases, J shed 0 bases, and the junction held 13 bases outside the gene matches. The CDR3 runs to 19 residues. Germline lookup yields CDR1 ENHRY and CDR2 SYGVKD. The DNA for the CDR3 is TGTGCCATCAGTGAGTCTGCCTTCCGCAGGGGGAAGAACCAAGAGACCCAGTACTTC. This sequence encodes CAISESAFRRGKNQETQYF.

V is TRBV29-1 and J is TRBJ2-3; tentatively, D is TRBD2 (6 bases). Trimming cost V 6 bases and J 4 bases, with 17 bases left between them. This CDR3 has 14 amino acids. Germline V lookup: CDR1 SQVTM, CDR2 ANQGSEA. CDR3 DNA: TGCAGCGTCGATAGCGGAGCGGTGGCAGATACGCAGTATTTT. Translation: CSVDSGAVADTQYF.